This TCR beta chain was obtained from a study of blood T cell repertoires in COVID-19. Overall study: The United States, Italy and Spain were the sources of the acute and convalescent COVID-19 samples. T cells, B-cell-depleted T cells, or PBMCs provided the cDNA or gDNA that served as material.

As originally analysed: Using reference gene primer amplification, nucleated cell counts were estimated. Profiled with immunoSEQ multiplex PCR; TCRdb holds only in-frame clones, not every one. From that table come the V and J calls and clone size; the DNA was used to work out D and trimming. The table has 75,000 to 90,000 clones, about 82% seen once; the top ten hold about 8.5%. The CDR3 covers 15 residues. The germline V gene has CDR1 SNHLY and CDR2 FYNNEI. V shed 6 bases, J shed 7 bases, and the junction held 3 bases outside the gene matches. This clone was counted only a few times. Sequences were obtained from peripheral blood. This clonotype originated in a man in his fifties with active COVID-19. The chain has TRBV2 and TRBJ2-1, with 16 positions matching TRBD2. The CDR3 reads CASRGLAGGNNEQFF. CDR3 DNA: TGTGCCAGCAGGGGACTAGCGGGAGGGAATAATGAGCAGTTCTTC.